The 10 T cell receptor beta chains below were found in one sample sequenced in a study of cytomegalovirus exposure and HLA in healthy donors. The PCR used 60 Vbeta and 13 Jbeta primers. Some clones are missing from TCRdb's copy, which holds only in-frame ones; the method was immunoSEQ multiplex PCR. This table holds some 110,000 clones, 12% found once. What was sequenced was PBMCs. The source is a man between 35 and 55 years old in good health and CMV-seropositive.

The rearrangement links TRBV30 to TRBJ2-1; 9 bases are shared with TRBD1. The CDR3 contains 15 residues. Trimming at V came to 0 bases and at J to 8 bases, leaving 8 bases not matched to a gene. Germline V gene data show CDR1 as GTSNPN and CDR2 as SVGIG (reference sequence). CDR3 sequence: CAWSVGTGPGDEQFF. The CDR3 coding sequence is TGTGCCTGGAGTGTAGGGACAGGGCCAGGCGATGAGCAGTTCTTC.

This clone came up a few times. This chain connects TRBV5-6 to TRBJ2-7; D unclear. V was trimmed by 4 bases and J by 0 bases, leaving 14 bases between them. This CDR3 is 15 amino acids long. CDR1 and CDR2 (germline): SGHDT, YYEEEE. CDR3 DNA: TGTGCCAGCAGCGCCCTCTTGCGCTCCTCCTACGAGCAGTACTTC. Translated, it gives CASSALLRSSYEQYF.

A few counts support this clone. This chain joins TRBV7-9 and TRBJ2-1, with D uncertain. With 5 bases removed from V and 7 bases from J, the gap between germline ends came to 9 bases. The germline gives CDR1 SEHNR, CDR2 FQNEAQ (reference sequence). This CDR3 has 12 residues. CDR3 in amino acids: CASSGGGNEQFF. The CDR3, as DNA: TGTGCCAGCAGCGGCGGTGGGAATGAGCAGTTCTTC.

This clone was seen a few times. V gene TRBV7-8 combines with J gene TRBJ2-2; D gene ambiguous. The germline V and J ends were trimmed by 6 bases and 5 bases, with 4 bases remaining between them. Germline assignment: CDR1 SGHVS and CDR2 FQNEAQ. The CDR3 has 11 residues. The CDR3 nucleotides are TGTGCCAGCAGTTATACCGGGGAGCTGTTTTTT. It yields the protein CASSYTGELFF. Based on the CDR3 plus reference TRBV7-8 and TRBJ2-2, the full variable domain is GAGVSQSPRYKVAKRGQDVALRCDPISGHVSLFWYQQALGQGPEFLTYFQNEAQLDKSGLPSDRFFAERPEGSVSTLKIQRTQQEDSAVYLCASSYTGELFFGEGSRLTVL.

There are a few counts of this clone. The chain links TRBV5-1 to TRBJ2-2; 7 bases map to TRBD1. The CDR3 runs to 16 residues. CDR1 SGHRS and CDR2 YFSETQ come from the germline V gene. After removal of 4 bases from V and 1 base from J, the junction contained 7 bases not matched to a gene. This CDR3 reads CASSRLQGKNTGELFF. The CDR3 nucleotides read TGCGCCAGCAGCAGGTTACAGGGGAAGAACACCGGGGAGCTGTTTTTT. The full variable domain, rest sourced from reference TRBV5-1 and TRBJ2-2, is KAGVTQTPRYLIKTRGQQVTLSCSPISGHRSVSWYQQTPGQGLQFLFEYFSETQRNKGNFPGRFSGRQFSNSRSEMNVSTLELGDSALYLCASSRLQGKNTGELFFGEGSRLTVL.

Here the CDR3 DNA reads TGCGCCAGCAGCCGGGACAGCTCCTCAACTAATGAAAAACTGTTTTTT. Its protein product is CASSRDSSSTNEKLFF. V is TRBV5-1 and J is TRBJ1-4; TRBD1 agrees at 7 bases. Germline V gives CDR1 SGHRS, CDR2 YFSETQ. V lost 4 bases to trimming and J lost 0 bases; unmatched junction nucleotides: 6. The CDR3 length is 16 residues.

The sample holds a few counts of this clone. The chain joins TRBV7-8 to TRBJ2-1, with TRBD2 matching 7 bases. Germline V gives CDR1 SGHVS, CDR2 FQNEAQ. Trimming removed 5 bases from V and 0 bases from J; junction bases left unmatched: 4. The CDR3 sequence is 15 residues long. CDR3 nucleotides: TGTGCCAGCAGCCGAAGCGGGACCTCCTACAATGAGCAGTTCTTC. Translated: CASSRSGTSYNEQFF. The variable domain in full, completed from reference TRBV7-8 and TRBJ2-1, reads GAGVSQSPRYKVAKRGQDVALRCDPISGHVSLFWYQQALGQGPEFLTYFQNEAQLDKSGLPSDRFFAERPEGSVSTLKIQRTQQEDSAVYLCASSRSGTSYNEQFFGPGTRLTVL.

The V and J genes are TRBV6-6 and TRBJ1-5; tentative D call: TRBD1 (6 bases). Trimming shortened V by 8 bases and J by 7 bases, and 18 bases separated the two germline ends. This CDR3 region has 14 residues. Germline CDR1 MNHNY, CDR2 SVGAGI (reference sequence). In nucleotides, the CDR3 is TGTGCCAGCGGGGAAACAGGGTTAGGGCAGCCCCAGCATTTT. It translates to CASGETGLGQPQHF.

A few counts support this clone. As DNA, the CDR3 is TGTGCCAGTAGTATCGGGACTGCGTCTCAGGATGAGCAGTTCTTC. Its translation: CASSIGTASQDEQFF. The rearrangement joins TRBV19 to TRBJ2-1, with D possibly matching TRBD2 (6 bases). CDR3 length equals 15 residues. The germline CDR1 and CDR2 sequences are LNHDA and SQIVND (reference sequence). Trimming stripped 3 bases from V and 8 bases from J, with 17 bases between. Full variable domain (missing parts from reference TRBV19 and TRBJ2-1): DGGITQSPKYLFRKEGQNVTLSCEQNLNHDAMYWYRQDPGQGLRLIYYSQIVNDFQKGDIAEGYSVSREKKESFPLTVTSAQKNPTAFYLCASSIGTASQDEQFFGPGTRLTVL.

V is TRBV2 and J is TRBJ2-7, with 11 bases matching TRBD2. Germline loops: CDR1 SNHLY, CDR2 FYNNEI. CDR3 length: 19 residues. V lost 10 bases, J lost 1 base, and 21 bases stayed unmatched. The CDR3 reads CATKGGTPTSGITSYEQYF. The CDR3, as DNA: TGTGCCACCAAAGGAGGTACTCCGACTAGCGGGATCACTTCCTACGAGCAGTACTTC. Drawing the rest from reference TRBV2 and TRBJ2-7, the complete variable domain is EPEVTQTPSHQVTQMGQEVILRCVPISNHLYFYWYRQILGQKVEFLVSFYNNEISEKSEIFDDQFSVERPDGSNFTLKIRSTKLEDSAMYFCATKGGTPTSGITSYEQYFGPGTRLTVT.